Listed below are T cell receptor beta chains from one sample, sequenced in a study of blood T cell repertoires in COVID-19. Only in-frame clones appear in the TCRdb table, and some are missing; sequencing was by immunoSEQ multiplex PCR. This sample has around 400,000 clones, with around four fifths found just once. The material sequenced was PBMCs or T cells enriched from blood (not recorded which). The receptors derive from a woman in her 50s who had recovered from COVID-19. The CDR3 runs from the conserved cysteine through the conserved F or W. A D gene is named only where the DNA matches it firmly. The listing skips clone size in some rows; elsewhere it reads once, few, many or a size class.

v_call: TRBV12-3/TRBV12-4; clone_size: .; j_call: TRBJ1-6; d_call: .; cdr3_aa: CASSSQYSPLHF; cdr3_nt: TGTGCCAGCAGTTCCCAGTATTCACCCCTCCACTTT
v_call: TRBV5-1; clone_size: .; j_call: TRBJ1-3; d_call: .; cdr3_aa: CASSLGQGQGNTIYF; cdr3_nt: TGCGCCAGCAGCTTAGGCCAGGGACAAGGAAACACCATATATTTT
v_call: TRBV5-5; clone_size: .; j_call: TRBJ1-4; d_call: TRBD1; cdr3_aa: CASSLDVQGAREKLFF; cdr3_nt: TGTGCCAGCAGCTTGGATGTTCAGGGGGCGCGGGAAAAACTGTTTTTT
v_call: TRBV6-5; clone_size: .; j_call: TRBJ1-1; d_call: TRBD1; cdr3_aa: CAVRQGTYTEAFF; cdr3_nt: TGTGCCGTACGACAGGGAACGTACACTGAAGCTTTCTTT
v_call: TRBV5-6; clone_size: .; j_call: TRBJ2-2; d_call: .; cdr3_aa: CASSTVRGNTGELFF; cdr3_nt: TGTGCCAGCAGTACCGTCAGGGGGAACACCGGGGAGCTGTTTTTT
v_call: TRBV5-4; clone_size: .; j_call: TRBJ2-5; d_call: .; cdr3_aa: CASSLDWQGLETQYF; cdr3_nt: TGTGCCAGCAGCTTGGATTGGCAGGGGTTAGAGACCCAGTACTTC
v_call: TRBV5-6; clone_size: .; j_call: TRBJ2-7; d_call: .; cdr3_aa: CASSSQSSYEQYF; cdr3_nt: TGTGCCAGCAGCTCACAGAGCTCCTACGAGCAGTACTTC
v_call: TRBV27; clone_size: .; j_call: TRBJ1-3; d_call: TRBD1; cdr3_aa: CASSGFQGADTIYF; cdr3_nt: TGTGCCAGCAGTGGGTTCCAGGGGGCGGACACCATATATTTT
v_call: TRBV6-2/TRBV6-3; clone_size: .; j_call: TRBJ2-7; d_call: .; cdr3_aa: CASSTGLHEQYF; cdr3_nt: TGTGCCAGCAGTACAGGGCTCCACGAGCAGTACTTC
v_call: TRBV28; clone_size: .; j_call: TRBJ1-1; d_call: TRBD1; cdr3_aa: CASGSRRDRARSEAFF; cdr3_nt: TGTGCCAGCGGCTCCCGCCGGGACAGGGCACGTAGTGAAGCTTTCTTT
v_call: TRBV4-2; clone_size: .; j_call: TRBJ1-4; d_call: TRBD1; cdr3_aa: CASSRGPTGIEKQFF; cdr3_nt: TGTGCCAGCAGTCGAGGACCGACAGGGATTGAAAAACAGTTTTTT
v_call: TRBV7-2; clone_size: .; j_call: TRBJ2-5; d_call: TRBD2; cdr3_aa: CASSSRGTSGETQYF; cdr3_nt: TGTGCCAGCAGCTCAAGAGGGACTAGCGGAGAGACCCAGTACTTC
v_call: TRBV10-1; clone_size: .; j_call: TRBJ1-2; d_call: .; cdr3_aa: CASSEIRRTFYGYTF; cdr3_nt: TGCGCCAGCAGTGAGATCCGAAGAACATTCTATGGCTACACCTTC
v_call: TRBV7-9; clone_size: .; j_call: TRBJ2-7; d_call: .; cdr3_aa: CASSQGQREQYF; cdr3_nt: TGTGCCAGCAGCCAAGGGCAGCGGGAGCAGTACTTC
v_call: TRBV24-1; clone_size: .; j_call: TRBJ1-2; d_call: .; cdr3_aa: CATSDSKFRYTF; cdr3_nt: TGTGCCACCAGTGATTCTAAGTTTCGCTACACCTTC
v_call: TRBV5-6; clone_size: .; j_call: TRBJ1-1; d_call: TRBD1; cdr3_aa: CASSLARTGRYSTEAFF; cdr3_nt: TGTGCCAGCAGCCTGGCACGGACAGGGCGGTATAGCACTGAAGCTTTCTTT
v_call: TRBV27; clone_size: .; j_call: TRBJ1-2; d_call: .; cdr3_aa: CASSFASRGGYGYTF; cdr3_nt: TGTGCCAGCAGCTTCGCTAGTAGGGGTGGCTATGGCTACACCTTC
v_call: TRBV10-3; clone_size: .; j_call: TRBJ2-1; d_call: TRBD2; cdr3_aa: CAISVTSENEQFF; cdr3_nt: TGTGCCATCAGTGTTACTAGCGAAAATGAGCAGTTCTTC
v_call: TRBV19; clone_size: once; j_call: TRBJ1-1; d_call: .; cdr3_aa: CASSPPRGYNTEAFF; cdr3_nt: TGTGCCAGTAGTCCCCCCCGGGGGTATAACACTGAAGCTTTCTTT
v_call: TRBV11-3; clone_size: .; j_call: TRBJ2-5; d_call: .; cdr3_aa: CASSLEGVGETQYF; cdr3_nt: TGTGCCAGCAGCTTAGAAGGGGTCGGAGAGACCCAGTACTTC
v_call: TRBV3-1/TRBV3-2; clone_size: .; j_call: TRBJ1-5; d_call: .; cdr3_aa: CASSQGGGSNQPQHF; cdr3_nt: TGTGCCAGCAGCCAAGGAGGGGGTAGCAATCAGCCCCAGCATTTT
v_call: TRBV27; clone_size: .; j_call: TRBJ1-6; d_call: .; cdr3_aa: CASRPDSGNSPLHF; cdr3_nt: TGTGCCAGCAGACCGGACAGTGGTAATTCACCCCTCCACTTT
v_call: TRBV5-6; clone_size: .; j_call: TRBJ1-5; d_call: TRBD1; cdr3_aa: CASSLGTGGAKQPQHF; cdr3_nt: TGTGCCAGCAGCTTGGGGACAGGGGGCGCGAAACAGCCCCAGCATTTT
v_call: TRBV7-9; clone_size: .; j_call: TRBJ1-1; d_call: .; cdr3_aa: CASSLTVGNTEAFF; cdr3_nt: TGTGCCAGCAGCCTGACAGTTGGGAACACTGAAGCTTTCTTT
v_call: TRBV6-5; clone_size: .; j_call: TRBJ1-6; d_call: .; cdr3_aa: CASKQPNNSPLHF; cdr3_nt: TGTGCCAGCAAACAACCAAACAATTCACCCCTCCACTTT
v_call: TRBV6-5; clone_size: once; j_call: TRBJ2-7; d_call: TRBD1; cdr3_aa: CASRPGTGGSYEQYF; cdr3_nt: TGTGCCAGCAGACCCGGGACAGGGGGGTCCTACGAGCAGTACTTC
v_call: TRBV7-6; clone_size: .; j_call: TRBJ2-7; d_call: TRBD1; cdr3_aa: CASSSQRQGGSYEQYF; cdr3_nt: TGTGCCAGCAGCTCCCAGAGACAGGGCGGCTCCTACGAGCAGTACTTC
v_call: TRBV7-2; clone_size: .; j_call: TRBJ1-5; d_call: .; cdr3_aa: CASSFGQRGQPQHF; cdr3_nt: TGTGCCAGCAGCTTTGGGCAACGGGGTCAGCCCCAGCATTTT
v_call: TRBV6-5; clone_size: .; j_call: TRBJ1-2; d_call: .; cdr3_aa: CASSRDASSYGYTF; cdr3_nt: TGTGCCAGCAGCCGGGATGCTAGCTCCTATGGCTACACCTTC
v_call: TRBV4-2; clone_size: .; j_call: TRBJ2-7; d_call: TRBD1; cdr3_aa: CASSQQIGTGGGSYEQYF; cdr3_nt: TGTGCCAGCAGCCAGCAAATAGGGACAGGGGGCGGATCCTACGAGCAGTACTTC
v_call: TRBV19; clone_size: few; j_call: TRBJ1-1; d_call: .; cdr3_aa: CASSIVRRGTEAFF; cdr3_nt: TGTGCCAGTAGTATAGTCCGACGGGGAACTGAAGCTTTCTTT
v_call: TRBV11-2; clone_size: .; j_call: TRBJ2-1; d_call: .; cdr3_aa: CASSLVQESYNEQFF; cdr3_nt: TGTGCCAGCAGCTTAGTACAGGAGTCCTACAATGAGCAGTTCTTC
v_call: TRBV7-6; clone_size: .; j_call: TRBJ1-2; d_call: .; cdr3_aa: CASSPRASYTF; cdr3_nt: TGTGCCAGCAGCCCCCGCGCGAGCTACACCTTC
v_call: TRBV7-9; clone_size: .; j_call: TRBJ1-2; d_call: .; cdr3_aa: CASSLQSGHSDQGGYTF; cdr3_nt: TGTGCCAGCAGCTTACAATCCGGGCACTCTGACCAGGGGGGCTACACCTTC
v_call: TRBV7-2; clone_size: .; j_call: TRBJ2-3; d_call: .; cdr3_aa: CASSSPPWGVVADTQYF; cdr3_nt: TGTGCCAGCAGCTCCCCCCCGTGGGGGGTAGTTGCAGATACGCAGTATTTT